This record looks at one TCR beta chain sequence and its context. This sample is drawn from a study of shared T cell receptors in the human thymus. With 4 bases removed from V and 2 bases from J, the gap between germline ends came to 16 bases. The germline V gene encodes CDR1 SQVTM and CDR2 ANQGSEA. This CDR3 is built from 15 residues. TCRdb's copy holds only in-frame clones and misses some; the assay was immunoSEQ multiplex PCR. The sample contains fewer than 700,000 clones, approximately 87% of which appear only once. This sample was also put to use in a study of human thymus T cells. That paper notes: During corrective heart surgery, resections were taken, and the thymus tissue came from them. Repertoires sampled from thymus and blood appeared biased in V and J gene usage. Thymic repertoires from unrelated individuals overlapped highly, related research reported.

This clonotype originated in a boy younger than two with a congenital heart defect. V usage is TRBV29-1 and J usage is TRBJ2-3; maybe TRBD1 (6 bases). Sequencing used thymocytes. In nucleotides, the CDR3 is TGCAGCGTTGCAGGGGCAGGGGTTCCCACAGATACGCAGTATTTT. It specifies CSVAGAGVPTDTQYF.